The 32 T cell receptor beta chains below all came from one sample that was sequenced in a study of T-cell memory formation after mild COVID-19 listed by TCRdb under 2021. Preparation of the library involved 5' RACE. Sequencer: Illumina NovaSeq 6000. Through fastp at Q25 and MiXCR, TCRdb rebuilt clones from the public reads, retaining in-frame beta chains. Each record represents a unique CDR3 protein, reported with the most common genes and DNA among its rows. The table for this sample lists over 130,000 distinct CDR3 sequences; 11% to 15% of them were counted only once. Around 28% of the sample is taken by the ten largest. Sequencing used PBMCs or a T cell subset sorted from them (not recorded which). The receptors derive from an adult woman who had mild COVID-19 (a few samples of this study predate the infection). The sample titles of this study are shuffled in the database, so cell type and time point are left out; the donor was told from shared clones.

The V gene is TRBV20-1, the J gene TRBJ1-1, with D possibly matching TRBD1 (6 bases). The germline V gene has CDR1 DFQATT and CDR2 SNEGSKA (reference sequence). V lost 0 bases and J lost 3, with 11 bases in between. This CDR3 is built from 14 residues. This CDR3 reads CSARERTAYTEAFF. The CDR3 DNA follows: TGCAGTGCTAGAGAGAGGACAGCCTACACTGAAGCTTTCTTT.

This chain links TRBV7-6 with TRBJ2-1, with D possibly matching TRBD1 (5 bases). The CDR3 runs 15 residues. Trimming removed 5 bases at V and 1 base at J, with 12 bases between. The V gene's germline CDR1 is SGHVS and CDR2 FNYEAQ. DNA for the CDR3: TGTGCCAGCAGCCCAGGGCTACTTTCCTACAATGAGCAGTTCTTC. Protein product: CASSPGLLSYNEQFF.

This clonotype was observed a few times. V gene TRBV15 combines with J gene TRBJ2-7; D possibly corresponds to TRBD2 (6 bases). Looked up from germline, CDR1 is LNHNV and CDR2 is YYDKDF (reference sequence). The CDR3 consists of 14 residues. V was shortened by 1 base and J by 6 bases, with 13 bases between the two germline ends. CDR3 residues: CATSRVRSGSEQYF. The CDR3 bases are TGTGCCACCAGCAGAGTACGTAGCGGTAGCGAGCAGTACTTC.

The chain has TRBV25-1 and TRBJ2-7, with D uncertain. This CDR3 has 15 residues. CDR1 is MGHDK, CDR2 SYGVNS, per germline. V gave up 6 bases and J gave up 0 bases, with 15 bases separating them. CDR3 in DNA: TGTGCCAGCAGAGACTCCTTACCCCTCTCCTACGAGCAGTACTTC. Protein sequence: CASRDSLPLSYEQYF.

Many counts were recorded for this clonotype. The rearrangement joins TRBV7-8 to TRBJ1-1; D remains ambiguous. Germline CDR1 and CDR2: SGHVS and FQNEAQ. CDR3 length: 11 amino acids. Here the CDR3 DNA reads TGTGGGTCGGGAGTTGGGACTGAAGCTTTCTTT. Translated: CGSGVGTEAFF.

This clonotype occurred many times. This chain links TRBV5-1 with TRBJ2-1; the D gene is possibly TRBD1 (5 bases). The V gene's germline CDR1 is SGHRS and CDR2 YFSETQ. The CDR3 runs 13 residues. Trimming removed 0 bases from V and 7 bases from J, with 8 bases in between. Written as DNA, the CDR3 is TGCGCCAGCAGCTTGGATCAGGGAAATGAGCAGTTCTTC. It specifies CASSLDQGNEQFF.

This clonotype was observed a handful of times. An end of the junction does not agree with germline; a read error may underlie this. J is TRBJ1-2 and V is TRBV7-3; 10 bases agree with TRBD1. The V gene's germline CDR1 is SGHTA and CDR2 FQGTGA. The CDR3 loop spans 17 amino acids. CDR3 DNA: TGTGCCAGCAACTTAGTCGGGACAGGGGTATGGGACTATGGCTACACCTTC. It is translated as CASNLVGTGVWDYGYTF. Together with reference TRBV7-3 and TRBJ1-2, the CDR3 gives the full variable domain: GAGVSQTPSNKVTEKGKYVELRCDPISGHTALYWYRQSLGQGPEFLIYFQGTGAADDSGLPNDRFFAVRPEGSVSTLKIQRTERGDSAVYLCASNLVGTGVWDYGYTFGSGTRLTVV.

This clonotype showed up just a few times. Written as DNA, the CDR3 is TGTGCCAGCAGCCCCCATGGCGGGGCGCCTGGGCCTAACGAGCAGTACTTC. Protein sequence: CASSPHGGAPGPNEQYF. The chain combines TRBV5-5 with TRBJ2-7; perhaps TRBD2 as D (6 bases). This CDR3 has 17 amino acids. Trimming stripped 4 bases from V and 5 bases from J, with 25 bases between. Per the germline V gene, CDR1 is SGHKS and CDR2 is YYEKEE (reference sequence).

This clonotype was counted between two and nine times. V is TRBV4-1 and J is TRBJ2-7; D unclear. V was trimmed by 2 bases and J by 2 bases, leaving 10 bases between them. The V gene's germline CDR1 is MGHRA and CDR2 YSYEKL. The CDR3 is made up of 14 amino acids. Written as DNA, the CDR3 is TGCGCCAGCAGCCAAACACAGACGACCTACGAGCAGTACTTC. This gives the protein CASSQTQTTYEQYF.

This clonotype was seen only a few times. J is TRBJ1-1 and V is TRBV6-5, with D perhaps TRBD1 (5 bases). Germline assignment: CDR1 MNHEY and CDR2 SVGAGI. This CDR3 contains 14 residues. V was clipped by 2 bases and J by 3 bases, with 10 bases between them. This CDR3 reads CASSYIRGHTEAFF. The CDR3 bases are TGTGCCAGCAGTTACATTCGGGGACACACTGAAGCTTTCTTT.

V usage is TRBV6-2 or TRBV6-3 and J usage is TRBJ1-5; 8 nucleotides agree with TRBD1. Germline CDR1 is MNHEY and CDR2 is SVGEGT. V gave up 6 bases and J gave up 0 bases; unmatched junction bases: 7. This CDR3 region has 16 residues. CDR3 sequence (DNA): TGTGCCAGCAGACCCCGGACAGGGCATAGCAATCAGCCCCAGCATTTT. It specifies CASRPRTGHSNQPQHF.

This clonotype came up a few times. This sequence joins TRBV2 and TRBJ2-7; no firm D call. Germline V lookup: CDR1 SNHLY, CDR2 FYNNEI. The CDR3 totals 14 residues. The ends were cut back, 7 bases at V and 2 bases at J, with 15 bases in the middle. In nucleotides, the CDR3 is TGTGCCAGCATCAATCAGTATACCACCTACGAGCAGTACTTC. Translation gives CASINQYTTYEQYF. Drawing the rest from reference TRBV2 and TRBJ2-7, the complete variable domain is EPEVTQTPSHQVTQMGQEVILRCVPISNHLYFYWYRQILGQKVEFLVSFYNNEISEKSEIFDDQFSVERPDGSNFTLKIRSTKLEDSAMYFCASINQYTTYEQYFGPGTRLTVT.

J is TRBJ2-7 and V is TRBV5-6, with a tentative D call TRBD1 (5 bases). Germline V CDR1 and CDR2: SGHDT, YYEEEE. V was shortened by 1 base and J by 3 bases, with 20 bases between the two germline ends. CDR3 size: 17 residues. The CDR3 loop reads CASSLTGPTVGIYEQYF. The DNA of the CDR3 is TGTGCCAGCAGCTTGACAGGCCCGACAGTCGGTATCTACGAGCAGTACTTC.

This clonotype was seen a few times. The CDR3 DNA reads TGCAGTGCTAGGGACAGTTTAGCGGGAGGTCCCTACAATGAGCAGTTCTTC. The encoded protein is CSARDSLAGGPYNEQFF. J is TRBJ2-1 and V is TRBV20-1; 10 nucleotides agree with TRBD2. Germline trimming cut 3 bases from V and 2 bases from J; bases unmatched to any gene: 10. Germline CDR1 reads DFQATT; CDR2 reads SNEGSKA (reference sequence). The CDR3 spans 17 residues.

Only a few counts were recorded for this clonotype. The chain uses TRBV12-3 or TRBV12-4 and TRBJ2-3; 8 positions agree with TRBD1. This CDR3 has 14 amino acids. V lost 7 bases to trimming and J lost 2 bases; unmatched junction nucleotides: 5. Here the CDR3 reads CASTRQGTTDTQYF. CDR3 in DNA: TGTGCCAGCACCCGACAGGGGACCACAGATACGCAGTATTTT.

The V call is TRBV9, the J call TRBJ2-1, with 8 bases lining up with TRBD2. The CDR3 spans 15 residues. The J segment lost 3 bases and the V segment lost 4 bases, leaving 6 bases of the junction unmatched. The germline V gene has CDR1 SGDLS and CDR2 YYNGEE. In nucleotides, the CDR3 is TGTGCCAGCAGCACTAGCGGCTCCATCTACAATGAGCAGTTCTTC. Translation: CASSTSGSIYNEQFF.

As DNA, the CDR3 is TGTGCCAGCAGTTTGAATTGGCGGACTGAAGCTTTCTTT. It yields the protein CASSLNWRTEAFF. The gene calls are TRBV12-3 or TRBV12-4 and TRBJ1-1; D is ambiguous. V gave up 3 bases and J gave up 5 bases, with 10 bases separating them. The CDR3 runs 13 residues.

The chain has TRBV6-5 and TRBJ2-7; 9 bases match TRBD2. J lost 4 bases, V lost 8 bases, and 6 bases had no gene match. The germline V gene has CDR1 MNHEY and CDR2 SVGAGI. CDR3 length: 13 amino acids. This chain's CDR3 is CASRSGGNYEQYF. CDR3 bases: TGTGCCAGCCGCAGCGGGGGGAATTACGAGCAGTACTTC.

The chain is built from TRBV29-1 and TRBJ2-7; 7 bases agree with TRBD1. J was trimmed by 3 bases and V by 4 bases; bases with no gene match: 6. The CDR3 is 13 residues long. CDR1 and CDR2 from the germline V gene are SQVTM and ANQGSEA. CDR3: CSVVGGQNYEQYF. CDR3 bases: TGCAGCGTTGTAGGGGGCCAAAACTACGAGCAGTACTTC.

This clonotype has at least ten counts. The chain links TRBV7-9 to TRBJ2-7; 7 bases match TRBD1. Trimming cost V 1 base and J 0 bases; bases outside gene matches: 6. Germline CDR1 SEHNR, CDR2 FQNEAQ (reference sequence). The CDR3 consists of 16 residues. The CDR3 is CASSLVRGRSSYEQYF. The CDR3 nucleotides read TGTGCCAGCAGCTTAGTTAGGGGGCGAAGCTCCTACGAGCAGTACTTC.

This clonotype was counted only a few times. The rearrangement joins TRBV6-5 to TRBJ2-5; the D gene is possibly TRBD1 (5 bases). Trimming stripped 6 bases from V and 5 bases from J, with 10 bases between. CDR3 length equals 12 residues. Germline-derived CDR1 and CDR2 are MNHEY and SVGAGI. The CDR3, as DNA: TGTGCCAGCAGGGGGCCGTGGGAGACCCAGTACTTC. Its translation is CASRGPWETQYF.

The genes are TRBV9 and TRBJ2-7, with 11 bases fitting TRBD2. CDR3 size: 15 residues. Germline V gene sequence: CDR1 SGDLS, CDR2 YYNGEE. The V segment lost 2 bases and the J segment 2 bases; nucleotides outside the gene matches: 3. CDR3 in DNA: TGTGCCAGCAGCGTTCTAGCGGGAGGTCCCTACGAGCAGTACTTC. It yields the protein CASSVLAGGPYEQYF.

This clonotype was counted a few times. This chain links TRBV12-3 or TRBV12-4 with TRBJ2-1; 12 bases line up with TRBD2. After removal of 7 bases from V and 7 bases from J, the junction contained 5 bases not matched to a gene. The CDR3 loop spans 14 amino acids. The CDR3 sequence: CASTRTSGINEQFF. The CDR3 DNA is TGTGCCAGCACCCGGACTAGCGGGATAAATGAGCAGTTCTTC.

This clonotype occurred a few times. The chain couples TRBV24-1 to TRBJ2-1; D gene uncertain. The V and J ends lost 5 bases and 4 bases respectively, with 5 bases between them. Germline assignment: CDR1 KGHDR and CDR2 SFDVKD. The CDR3 is 12 residues long. CDR3 sequence reads: CATSAGYNEQFF. The CDR3 DNA follows: TGTGCCACCAGTGCCGGGTACAATGAGCAGTTCTTC.

In its sample, this clonotype was seen a few times. The rearrangement uses TRBV12-3 or TRBV12-4 and TRBJ2-7; perhaps TRBD1 as D (5 bases). Trimming took off 5 bases at V and 4 bases at J, with 12 bases between the two ends. The CDR3 length is 13 residues. CDR3 residues: CASSEEYRYEQYF. DNA for the CDR3: TGTGCCAGCAGTGAAGAATACAGGTACGAGCAGTACTTC.

The J gene is TRBJ1-1, the V gene TRBV6-5, with D maybe TRBD1 (5 bases). V gave up 8 bases and J gave up 4 bases, with 14 bases separating them. This CDR3 comprises 13 residues. In germline, CDR1 is MNHEY, CDR2 SVGAGI. The CDR3 bases are TGTGCCAGCGCGTCGGGGCAATCCACTGAAGCTTTCTTT. This codes for CASASGQSTEAFF.

This clonotype has at least ten counts. This sequence joins TRBV7-9 and TRBJ2-3; TRBD2 aligns across 9 bases. Germline lookup yields CDR1 SEHNR and CDR2 FQNEAQ (reference sequence). The CDR3 spans 16 residues. V was clipped by 4 bases and J by 1 base; unmatched bases: 6. The CDR3 DNA follows: TGTGCCAGCAGCTCCAACCCTAGCGGGGGCACAGATACGCAGTATTTT. Amino acid sequence: CASSSNPSGGTDTQYF.

This chain joins TRBV2 and TRBJ1-6; D perhaps matches TRBD1 (5 bases). Germline V lookup: CDR1 SNHLY, CDR2 FYNNEI. CDR3 length: 15 amino acids. V lost 3 bases and J 6 bases, leaving 12 bases between the germline ends. For the CDR3, the DNA is TGTGCCAGCAGTGAGGCCTTGGGGGGTAATTCACCCCTCCACTTT. Protein product: CASSEALGGNSPLHF.

This clonotype was recorded many times. This chain links TRBV15 with TRBJ2-4; D gene uncertain. The CDR3 runs 14 residues. Germline V lookup: CDR1 LNHNV, CDR2 YYDKDF (reference sequence). Trimming pared 4 bases from V and 2 bases from J, leaving 9 bases between. The CDR3 DNA follows: TGTGCCACCAGCAAAGGAGATTCCAAAAACATTCAGTACTTC. Translating it yields CATSKGDSKNIQYF.

This clonotype was seen a few times. This rearrangement joins TRBV9 to TRBJ2-7; 8 bases align to TRBD2. The V and J ends lost 4 bases and 0 bases, in that order; junction bases with no gene match: 12. Per germline, CDR1 SGDLS and CDR2 YYNGEE. This CDR3 spans 17 amino acids. The chain's CDR3 is CASSLYDTSGGSYEQYF. In DNA, the CDR3 is TGTGCCAGCAGCCTATATGATACCAGCGGGGGCTCCTACGAGCAGTACTTC. Variable domain in full (rest from reference TRBV9 and TRBJ2-7): DSGVTQTPKHLITATGQRVTLRCSPRSGDLSVYWYQQSLDQGLQFLIQYYNGEERAKGNILERFSAQQFPDLHSELNLSSLELGDSALYFCASSLYDTSGGSYEQYFGPGTRLTVT.

The rearrangement links TRBV12-3 or TRBV12-4 to TRBJ2-1, with 10 nucleotides matching TRBD2. V lost 5 bases to trimming and J lost 6 bases; unmatched junction nucleotides: 4. The CDR3 consists of 14 residues. As DNA, the CDR3 is TGTGCCAGCAGTACTAGCGGGGCCTTCAATGAGCAGTTCTTC. The encoded protein is CASSTSGAFNEQFF.

The rearrangement links TRBV4-1 to TRBJ2-7, with D unclear. Germline V gene sequence: CDR1 MGHRA, CDR2 YSYEKL. The CDR3 is 15 residues long. Trimming stripped 0 bases from V and 2 bases from J, with 11 bases between. CDR3: CASSQEEISAYEQYF. Written as DNA, the CDR3 is TGCGCCAGCAGCCAAGAAGAGATCAGTGCCTACGAGCAGTACTTC.